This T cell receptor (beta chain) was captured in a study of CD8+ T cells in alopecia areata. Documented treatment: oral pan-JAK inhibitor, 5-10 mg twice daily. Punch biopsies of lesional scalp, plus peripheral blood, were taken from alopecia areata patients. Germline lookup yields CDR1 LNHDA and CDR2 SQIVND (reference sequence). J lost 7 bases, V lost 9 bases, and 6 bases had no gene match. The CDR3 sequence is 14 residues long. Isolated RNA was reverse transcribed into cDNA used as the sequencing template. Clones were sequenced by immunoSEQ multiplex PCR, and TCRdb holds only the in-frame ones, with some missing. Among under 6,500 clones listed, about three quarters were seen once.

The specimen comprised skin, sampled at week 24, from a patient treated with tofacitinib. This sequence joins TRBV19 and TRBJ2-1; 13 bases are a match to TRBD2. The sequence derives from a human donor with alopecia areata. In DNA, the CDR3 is TGTGCCAGCACTCCGGGACTAGCGGGGAATGAGCAGTTCTTC. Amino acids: CASTPGLAGNEQFF.